This T cell receptor (beta chain) was recorded in a study of identical twins. This clonotype was seen repeatedly, ten times or more. TCRdb independently ran MiXCR on the 5' RACE reads; one entry per CDR3 protein. The sample consists of 450,000 or so distinct CDR3 sequences, 14% of them appearing once. The trim removed 5 bases at V and 7 bases at J, leaving 8 bases unmatched. The CDR3 extends over 14 amino acids. Germline CDR1 reads SGHTA; CDR2 reads FQGTGA. The data were also submitted as part of a second study, on yellow fever vaccine responses in identical twins.

The chain employs TRBV7-3 and TRBJ2-3, with 8 bases lining up with TRBD2. The TCR comes from a woman between 18 and 30 years old in good health. Material for sequencing was CD4+ T cells sorted from blood. CDR3 loop: CASSPSGGANTQYF. DNA of the CDR3: TGTGCCAGCAGCCCTTCCGGGGGGGCCAATACGCAGTATTTT.